A selection of T cell receptor beta chains follows, all from one sample in a study of T cells expressing NK-cell markers. TCRdb reanalyzed the 5' RACE reads and collapses them to one entry per CDR3 protein, without DNA. The specimen's table records 250,000 to 300,000 distinct CDR3 sequences. The sample taken for sequencing was blood T cells: a sorted CD56 or NKG2C T cell subset, CD4+ or CD8+ T cells, or bulk PBMC T cells (not recorded which). Every receptor here comes from a woman between 18 and 75 years old in good health. Each CDR3 is given with its conserved first and last residue. Each record gives: CDR3 protein, V gene, J gene.

CASGRLAGYNEQFF	TRBV14	TRBJ2-1
CASSLLSAWEKLFF	TRBV7-8	TRBJ1-4
CSVGSGTGYGYTF	TRBV29-1	TRBJ1-2
CASSNSNRGDYGYTF	TRBV6-1	TRBJ1-2
CASIPSDRRHYGYTF	TRBV19	TRBJ1-2
CASSDQRDSIEAFF	TRBV6-2/TRBV6-3	TRBJ1-1
CAISSDRHNEQFF	TRBV10-3	TRBJ2-1
CATSTYLGFATGELFF	TRBV15	TRBJ2-2
CASSSPGTGAYEQYF	TRBV7-2	TRBJ2-7
CASSFSPTGTGELFF	TRBV5-6	TRBJ2-2
CASSEDSGGTYNEQFF	TRBV19	TRBJ2-1
CASSFQGAASGNTIYF	TRBV12-3/TRBV12-4	TRBJ1-3
CATQGASYNSPLHF	TRBV6-1	TRBJ1-6
CASSSPGLTAATNEKLFF	TRBV11-1	TRBJ1-4
CASQRGGSQETQYF	TRBV6-1	TRBJ2-5
CASSLMGQLSNYGYTF	TRBV5-1	TRBJ1-2
CASSGLAEAFF	TRBV7-9	TRBJ1-1
CASSGTYNEQFF	TRBV2	TRBJ2-1
CSAAQGYGANVLTF	TRBV20-1	TRBJ2-6
CASSRGVGETQYF	TRBV6-1	TRBJ2-5
CASSLFSNYGYTF	TRBV27	TRBJ1-2
CASSQRENYGYTF	TRBV4-1	TRBJ1-2
CASSSGRGSTDTQYF	TRBV18	TRBJ2-3
CAWSVRENTEAFF	TRBV30	TRBJ1-1
CASSSPSAGANVLTF	TRBV6-1	TRBJ2-6
CASSGRIGSNTEAFF	TRBV14	TRBJ1-1
CASSAAYNEQFF	TRBV18	TRBJ2-1
CASSPPSRRTDTQYF	TRBV18	TRBJ2-3
CSARGLTGNTGELFF	TRBV20-1	TRBJ2-2
CASSLGTAPSGANVLTF	TRBV12-3/TRBV12-4	TRBJ2-6
CSARGLAGAQETQYF	TRBV20-1	TRBJ2-5
CASSPTPDSGSGNTIYF	TRBV18	TRBJ1-3
CATNMTGGTEAFF	TRBV24-1	TRBJ1-1
CASSLDGRSSYGYTF	TRBV5-1	TRBJ1-2
CASSPYGYNEQFF	TRBV7-2	TRBJ2-1
CASSFAGTNTGELFF	TRBV5-4	TRBJ2-2
CASSPRTSPQETQYF	TRBV7-9	TRBJ2-5
CASSRPGTSVYNEQFF	TRBV12-3/TRBV12-4	TRBJ2-1
CSTEILAKNIQYF	TRBV20-1	TRBJ2-4
CSASPRPNEQFF	TRBV20-1	TRBJ2-1
CASTPEGGRAYNEQFF	TRBV7-2	TRBJ2-1
CASSEKGEIANYGYTF	TRBV6-1	TRBJ1-2
CASSPVGYDSYEQYF	TRBV7-9	TRBJ2-7
CASNTVGGTGGEKLFF	TRBV12-3/TRBV12-4	TRBJ1-4
CATSPTGDTEAFF	TRBV15	TRBJ1-1
CASSLLRDEQFF	TRBV3-1	TRBJ2-1